The rows below give T cell receptor beta chains drawn from one sample of a study of Ad26.COV2.S vaccination and SARS-CoV-2 variants. TCRdb's table, derived via immunoSEQ multiplex PCR, lists solely in-frame clones and lacks some. The sample includes about 400,000 clones, around nine tenths of them seen just once. Sequencing was performed on peripheral blood, taken in a trial of Ad26.COV2.S vaccine versus placebo. The source is a person between 18 and 65 years old who received the Ad26.COV2.S COVID-19 vaccine or a placebo. The CDR3 runs from the conserved cysteine through the conserved F or W. A D gene is named only where the DNA matches it firmly. Not every row has a clone size; where given, it reads once, few, many or a size class.

v_gene	j_gene	abundance	len	d_gene	CDR3aa	CDR3nt
TRBV5-6	TRBJ2-5	NA	15	TRBD2	CASSLGLAGEETQYF	TGTGCCAGCAGCTTGGGACTAGCGGGAGAAGAGACCCAGTACTTC
TRBV20-1	TRBJ2-1	NA	15	NA	CSASRGGVTYNEQFF	TGCAGTGCCAGTCGAGGGGGTGTGACATACAATGAGCAGTTCTTC
TRBV15	TRBJ1-6	NA	13	NA	CATSTPNNSPLHF	TGTGCCACCAGCACTCCTAATAATTCACCCCTCCACTTT
TRBV6-1	TRBJ2-7	NA	18	NA	CASSEYFSGINYSYEQYF	TGTGCCAGCAGTGAATACTTTTCCGGGATCAATTACTCCTACGAGCAGTACTTC
TRBV7-3	TRBJ2-3	NA	12	NA	CASSISTDTQYF	TGTGCCAGCAGCATAAGCACAGATACGCAGTATTTT
TRBV6-1	TRBJ2-1	NA	16	NA	CASSEASGGAYNEQFF	TGTGCCAGCAGTGAAGCTAGCGGAGGGGCCTACAATGAGCAGTTCTTC
TRBV11-2	TRBJ2-3	NA	16	NA	CASSLVVRQEADTQYF	TGTGCCAGCAGCTTAGTTGTTCGCCAGGAGGCAGATACGCAGTATTTT
TRBV28	TRBJ2-7	NA	15	NA	CASSTPLGVVDEQYF	TGTGCCAGCAGCACCCCCTTAGGGGTTGTGGACGAGCAGTACTTC
TRBV10-1	TRBJ2-1	NA	17	TRBD2	CASSESRREGTSHEQFF	TGCGCCAGCAGTGAGTCGAGGCGGGAGGGCACTAGCCATGAGCAGTTCTTC
TRBV7-2	TRBJ2-1	NA	15	TRBD2	CASSSLAGGYNEQFF	TGTGCCAGCAGCTCACTAGCGGGAGGATATAATGAGCAGTTCTTC
TRBV29-1	TRBJ2-5	once	12	NA	CSVLDSWGTQYF	TGCAGCGTTCTGGACTCTTGGGGGACCCAGTACTTC
TRBV5-1	TRBJ2-3	NA	16	TRBD1	CASSLGTGGNTDTQYF	TGCGCCAGCAGCTTGGGGACAGGGGGTAACACAGATACGCAGTATTTT
TRBV6-5	TRBJ2-7	NA	15	NA	CASSYSQPGAYEQYF	TGTGCCAGCAGTTACTCTCAACCAGGGGCCTACGAGCAGTACTTC
TRBV5-8	TRBJ2-3	NA	17	TRBD2	CASSFTLLAESTDTQYF	TGTGCCAGCAGCTTTACCCTACTAGCGGAGTCCACAGATACGCAGTATTTT